This record concerns one T cell receptor (beta chain) sequence. Antigen unknown. PCR was performed using 60 Vbeta and 13 Jbeta primers. Sequencing used immunoSEQ multiplex PCR; TCRdb keeps in-frame clones, though not all of them. The sample has 120,000 or so clones; more than 9% are singletons. The length of the CDR3 is 14 residues. CDR1 ENHRY and CDR2 SYGVKD come from the germline V gene. Trimming took 0 bases from V and 7 from J; bases not matched to a gene: 1. The data derive from a study of cytomegalovirus exposure and HLA in healthy donors. The donors comprised healthy bone marrow donors. Study conclusions and caveats: TRBV6-2, TRBV6-3 and other indistinguishable V segments were excluded. Near-uniform donor sequencing depth was presumed by presence/absence analyses.

Sequenced: PBMCs. This sequence was found in a woman under 30 in good health and CMV-seropositive. The chain links TRBV10-3 to TRBJ2-5, with 11 bases lining up with TRBD2. The CDR3 coding sequence is TGTGCCATCAGTGAGTCCGGGACTAGCGGGACCCAGTACTTC. Translation gives CAISESGTSGTQYF.